There are many counts of the clone carrying this T cell receptor beta chain. The antigen is undetermined. This sample is part of a study of molecular identifiers for immune sequencing clone quantification. Whole-study findings and limits: Highly expanded clone sizes could end up underestimated if a barcode were shared by identical TCR molecules. Effector cells kept over 99% of their molecules in clones above 20 RNA copies, while naive cells kept under 1% there.

TCRdb re-called the PCR reads with MiXCR, one entry per CDR3 protein. The sample contains about 500,000 distinct CDR3 sequences, about 25% of which appear only once. The V gene's germline CDR1 is MNHEY and CDR2 SMNVEV (reference sequence). The CDR3 length is 13 residues. V lost 5 bases and J 5 bases, leaving 10 bases between the germline ends. Sorting isolated naive CD8 T cells as CD8+CD4-CCR7+CD45RA+ events. Sequences were obtained from naive CD8+ T cells from blood, with Jurkat cell RNA spiked in. Subset in this sample: FACS-sorted CD8+CD4-CCR7+CD45RA+ naive T cells. The receptor comes from a human donor in good health. Some libraries in this study had Jurkat cell RNA spiked in. This chain uses TRBV27 with TRBJ1-5; weak D call: TRBD1 (6 bases). The CDR3 here is CASSPGEHQPQHF. The CDR3 nucleotides are TGTGCCAGCAGTCCAGGGGAGCATCAGCCCCAGCATTTT.